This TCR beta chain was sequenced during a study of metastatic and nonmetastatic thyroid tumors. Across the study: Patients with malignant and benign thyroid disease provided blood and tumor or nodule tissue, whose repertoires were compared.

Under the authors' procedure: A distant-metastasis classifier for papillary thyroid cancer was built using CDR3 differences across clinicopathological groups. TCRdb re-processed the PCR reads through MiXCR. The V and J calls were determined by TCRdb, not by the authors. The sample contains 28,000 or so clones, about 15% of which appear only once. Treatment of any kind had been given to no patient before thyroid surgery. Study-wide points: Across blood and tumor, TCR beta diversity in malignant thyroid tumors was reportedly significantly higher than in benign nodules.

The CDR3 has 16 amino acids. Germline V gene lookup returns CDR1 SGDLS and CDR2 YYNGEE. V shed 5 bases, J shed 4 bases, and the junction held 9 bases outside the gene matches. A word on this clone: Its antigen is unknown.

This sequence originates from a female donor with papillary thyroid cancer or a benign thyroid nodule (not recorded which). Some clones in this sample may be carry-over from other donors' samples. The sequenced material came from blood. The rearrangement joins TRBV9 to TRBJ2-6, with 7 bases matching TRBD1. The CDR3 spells CASSARQGAGANVLTF. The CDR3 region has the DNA TGTGCCAGCAGTGCCAGACAGGGTGCAGGGGCCAACGTCCTGACTTTC.